Shown below are 24 T cell receptor beta chains from a single sample sequenced in a study of PD-1 blockade in classical Hodgkin lymphoma. Each patient's relapse followed autologous stem cell transplantation, and brentuximab vedotin exposure varied. Measured with immunoSEQ multiplex PCR; TCRdb has only the in-frame clones, and not every one. The data show about 11,000 clones, around 75% seen once. Specimen: peripheral blood mononuclear cells (PBMCs), collected at baseline. Receptors were obtained from a human donor with classical Hodgkin lymphoma.

By sample share, this clone is medium-sized. The chain recombines TRBV10-3 with TRBJ1-5; no reliable D call. The V gene's germline CDR1 is ENHRY and CDR2 SYGVKD. CDR3 size: 14 residues. Deletions cut 0 bases from V and 5 bases from J, with 8 bases between. CDR3 protein: CAISESNGDQPQHF. The DNA of the CDR3 is TGTGCCATCAGTGAGTCGAATGGGGATCAGCCCCAGCATTTT.

This clone was counted a few times. This chain uses TRBV14 with TRBJ2-1; D ambiguous. The CDR3 consists of 12 residues. The germline V gene has CDR1 SGHDN and CDR2 FVKESK. V lost 0 bases to trimming and J lost 10 bases, with 7 bases between them. CDR3 amino acids: CASSQDSSEQFF. The CDR3 DNA reads as TGTGCCAGCAGCCAAGATTCATCCGAGCAGTTCTTC.

The J gene is TRBJ1-1, the V gene TRBV27, with TRBD1 identical over 7 bases. The CDR3 sequence is 14 residues long. V gave up 5 bases and J gave up 1 base; unmatched junction bases: 4. Germline V CDR1 and CDR2: MNHEY, SMNVEV (reference sequence). This CDR3 reads CASSLRQGNTEAFF. In DNA form, the CDR3 reads TGTGCCAGCAGTCTCCGACAGGGGAACACTGAAGCTTTCTTT.

The V gene is TRBV2, the J gene TRBJ2-3; D unclear. Germline V gene sequence: CDR1 SNHLY, CDR2 FYNNEI. V lost 2 bases, J lost 1 base, and 7 bases lay in between. The CDR3 length is 14 residues. The CDR3 nucleotides read TGTGCCAGCAGTGAAAACCCAGGCACAGATACGCAGTATTTT. This codes for CASSENPGTDTQYF.

The chain joins TRBV11-2 to TRBJ2-7, with TRBD2 as a possible D gene (5 bases). This CDR3 spans 15 amino acids. V shed 5 bases and J shed 4 bases, with 18 bases lying between them. Germline loops: CDR1 SGHAT, CDR2 FQNNGV. DNA of the CDR3: TGTGCCAGCAGCCCTGACGTAGCGTACGGGTACGAGCAGTACTTC. Translated, it gives CASSPDVAYGYEQYF. The full variable domain, rest sourced from reference TRBV11-2 and TRBJ2-7, is EAGVAQSPRYKIIEKRQSVAFWCNPISGHATLYWYQQILGQGPKLLIQFQNNGVVDDSQLPKDRFSAERLKGVDSTLKIQPAKLEDSAVYLCASSPDVAYGYEQYFGPGTRLTVT.

This clone was seen a single time. Germline is not matched at one junction end, which may reflect a read error. The sample holds other DNA sequences that translate to the same CDR3. The rearrangement joins TRBV28 to TRBJ2-1; D gene ambiguous. The CDR3 contains 15 residues. CDR1 and CDR2 (germline): MDHEN, SYDVKM. Here the CDR3 reads CASTPREGGYNEQFF. DNA for the CDR3: TGTGCTAGCACCCCGCGAGAAGGCGGCTACAATGAGCAGTTCTTC.

The CDR3 nucleotides are TGTGCCAGCAGCCGGGACACGAACACCGGGGAGCTGTTTTTT. Encoded protein: CASSRDTNTGELFF. The chain combines TRBV7-2 with TRBJ2-2, with a possible D match to TRBD1 (6 bases). V was clipped by 5 bases and J by 0 bases, with 7 bases between them. This CDR3 is 14 amino acids long. Germline V gene sequence: CDR1 SGHTA, CDR2 FQGNSA.

The rearrangement uses TRBV15 and TRBJ1-5; D remains unclear. This CDR3 contains 14 residues. Germline V lookup: CDR1 LNHNV, CDR2 YYDKDF (reference sequence). The V and J ends lost 0 bases and 2 bases respectively, with 5 bases between them. The CDR3 nucleotides are TGTGCCACCAGCAGAGATAGGGGCAATCAGCCCCAGCATTTT. Amino acid sequence: CATSRDRGNQPQHF.

This clone was seen once. The chain has TRBV5-1 and TRBJ2-5; 16 nucleotides line up with TRBD2. V shed 3 bases and J 4 bases; nucleotides not matched to a gene: 3. Germline CDR1 and CDR2: SGHRS and YFSETQ. There are 16 residues in the CDR3. The CDR3 DNA reads TGCGCCAGCAGCTACGGGACTAGCGGGGGGGCAGAGACCCAGTACTTC. This codes for CASSYGTSGGAETQYF.

This clone was picked up one time. The rearrangement uses TRBV5-6 and TRBJ2-1; either TRBD1 or TRBD2 may supply D (5 bases each). Trimming cost V 2 bases and J 6 bases, with 12 bases left between them. The CDR3 spans 14 residues. Germline values: CDR1 SGHDT, CDR2 YYEEEE. The CDR3 sequence is CASSFRDGLNEQFF. The DNA for the CDR3 is TGTGCCAGCAGCTTCCGGGACGGGCTCAATGAGCAGTTCTTC.

This clone occurred once. Without the conserved terminal phenylalanine or tryptophan, this CDR3 likely stems from a read error. No DNA is shown, since the ends of the CDR3 on it are uncertain; the CDR3 is the one TCRdb lists. The rearrangement links TRBV4-1 to TRBJ1-5; TRBD1, the table's D call, was not compared with the DNA. Germline assignment: CDR1 MGHRA and CDR2 YSYEKL. The CDR3 length is 14 residues, termini included. CDR3 in amino acids: CASSQDRREDRDVL.

This clone is judged medium-sized (0.01 to 0.1%). J is TRBJ1-2 and V is TRBV18, with a possible D match to TRBD1 (6 bases). Trimming took 4 bases from V and 8 from J, leaving 20 bases between them. This CDR3 region has 15 residues. The V gene's germline CDR1 is KGHSH and CDR2 LQKENI. CDR3: CASSLDSSLSGGYTF. CDR3 in DNA: TGTGCCAGCTCACTGGACAGTTCCCTTAGTGGAGGCTACACCTTC. Variable domain in full (rest from reference TRBV18 and TRBJ1-2): NAGVMQNPRHLVRRRGQEARLRCSPMKGHSHVYWYRQLPEEGLKFMVYLQKENIIDESGMPKERFSAEFPKEGPSILRIQQVVRGDSAAYFCASSLDSSLSGGYTFGSGTRLTVV.

The chain employs TRBV5-8 and TRBJ2-2; a possible D gene is TRBD2 (6 bases). V was cut by 2 bases and J by 4 bases, with 12 bases left in between. This CDR3 region has 15 residues. Looked up from germline, CDR1 is SGHTS and CDR2 is YDEGEE. CDR3 protein: CASSLGGVRTGELFF. CDR3 coding DNA: TGTGCCAGCAGCTTAGGAGGGGTCCGCACCGGGGAGCTGTTTTTT.

The chain recombines TRBV5-1 with TRBJ1-1, with a possible D match to TRBD1 (5 bases). The CDR3 totals 14 residues. V was clipped by 5 bases and J by 0 bases, with 11 bases between them. CDR1 SGHRS and CDR2 YFSETQ come from the germline V gene. CDR3 coding DNA: TGCGCCAGCAGTGGGGGGTACATGAACACTGAAGCTTTCTTT. It is translated as CASSGGYMNTEAFF. Using reference TRBV5-1 and TRBJ1-1 for the parts outside the CDR3, the full variable domain is KAGVTQTPRYLIKTRGQQVTLSCSPISGHRSVSWYQQTPGQGLQFLFEYFSETQRNKGNFPGRFSGRQFSNSRSEMNVSTLELGDSALYLCASSGGYMNTEAFFGQGTRLTVV.

The chain is built from TRBV7-2 and TRBJ2-7, with TRBD1 as a possible D gene (6 bases). With 5 bases removed from V and 2 bases from J, the gap between germline ends came to 13 bases. Germline CDR1 SGHTA, CDR2 FQGNSA. The CDR3 extends over 14 amino acids. The CDR3 reads CASSVRDTAYEQYF. The CDR3 DNA is TGTGCCAGCAGCGTCCGGGACACAGCCTACGAGCAGTACTTC. Variable domain in full (rest from reference TRBV7-2 and TRBJ2-7): GAGVSQSPSNKVTEKGKDVELRCDPISGHTALYWYRQSLGQGLEFLIYFQGNSAPDKSGLPSDRFSAERTGGSVSTLTIQRTQQEDSAVYLCASSVRDTAYEQYFGPGTRLTVT.

This chain connects TRBV27 to TRBJ2-1, with a possible D match to TRBD2 (5 bases). This CDR3 spans 14 amino acids. Germline loops: CDR1 MNHEY, CDR2 SMNVEV (reference sequence). The ends were cut back, 6 bases at V and 4 bases at J, with 13 bases in the middle. The CDR3 sequence is CASRISEQYNEQFF. The CDR3 DNA reads as TGTGCCAGCAGGATTAGCGAACAATACAATGAGCAGTTCTTC.

The genes are TRBV7-2 and TRBJ1-6, with D hard to call. This CDR3 is built from 12 residues. Deletions cut 5 bases from V and 2 bases from J, with 1 base between. The V gene's germline CDR1 is SGHTA and CDR2 FQGNSA. The CDR3 spells CASSTYNSPLHF. The CDR3 coding sequence is TGTGCCAGCAGCACCTATAATTCACCCCTCCACTTT.

V gene TRBV6-6 combines with J gene TRBJ2-3; D is undetermined. V lost 0 bases and J lost 2, with 9 bases in between. This CDR3 has 15 amino acids. From germline, CDR1 is MNHNY and CDR2 SVGAGI (reference sequence). As DNA, the CDR3 is TGTGCCAGCAGTTACTCGATCCACCTCACAGATACGCAGTATTTT. Translated: CASSYSIHLTDTQYF.

The chain carries TRBV11-2 and TRBJ2-1; 11 bases are shared with TRBD1. Germline V CDR1 and CDR2: SGHAT, FQNNGV. Trimming took 5 bases from V and 6 from J; bases not matched to a gene: 6. This CDR3 contains 15 residues. This CDR3 is CASSLRGTGGNEQFF. The DNA for the CDR3 is TGTGCCAGCAGCCTCCGCGGGACAGGGGGCAATGAGCAGTTCTTC.

The V and J genes are TRBV7-9 and TRBJ1-2; D unresolved. The CDR3 covers 16 residues. Per the germline V gene, CDR1 is SEHNR and CDR2 is FQNEAQ (reference sequence). V was cut by 3 bases and J by 4 bases, with 18 bases left in between. The CDR3 loop is CASSLEGSDIRYGYTF. The CDR3 region has the DNA TGTGCCAGCAGCTTGGAAGGTTCCGATATTCGCTATGGCTACACCTTC.

This CDR3 reads CASSLGQSTDTQYF. The CDR3 nucleotides are TGCGCCAGCAGCTTGGGACAGAGCACAGATACGCAGTATTTT. This chain joins TRBV5-1 and TRBJ2-3; perhaps TRBD1 as D (5 bases). CDR1 is SGHRS and CDR2 is YFSETQ in the germline V gene. V lost 0 bases to trimming and J lost 0 bases, with 5 bases between them. The CDR3 runs to 14 residues.

V usage is TRBV7-2 and J usage is TRBJ2-1, with 7 bases matching TRBD2. Trimming cost V 5 bases and J 5 bases; bases outside gene matches: 9. This CDR3 region has 15 residues. CDR1 is SGHTA and CDR2 is FQGNSA in the germline V gene. The DNA for the CDR3 is TGTGCCAGCAGCCCCGGGGGGAGGGCGAACAATGAGCAGTTCTTC. This sequence encodes CASSPGGRANNEQFF.

This chain joins TRBV14 and TRBJ2-3; possibly TRBD1 or TRBD2 for D (5 bases each). Trimming cost V 5 bases and J 7 bases, with 16 bases left between them. CDR3 size: 14 residues. Germline V gene data show CDR1 as SGHDN and CDR2 as FVKESK. The CDR3 loop reads CASSRGPSDYTQYF. The DNA for the CDR3 is TGTGCCAGCAGCAGGGGACCCTCGGATTATACGCAGTATTTT.

This clone has only one observation. This chain links TRBV11-1 with TRBJ2-7; D is uncertain. Trimming shortened V by 0 bases and J by 1 base, and 7 bases separated the two germline ends. This CDR3 contains 14 residues. CDR1 is SGHAT and CDR2 is FQDESV in the germline V gene (reference sequence). In nucleotides, the CDR3 is TGTGCCAGCAGCTTAGCCCGGCGGTCCTACGAGCAGTACTTC. Translating gives CASSLARRSYEQYF.